This record covers a single T cell receptor (beta chain). No antigen is known for it. This record comes from a study of spatial heterogeneity in lung cancer. Regarding the study as a whole: TCRs found ubiquitously expanded in tumor appeared in blood more at resection than at follow-up.

CDR3 length equals 15 residues. Trimming cost V 5 bases and J 3 bases, with 15 bases left between them. Germline CDR1 SGHVS, CDR2 FQNEAQ. Time point of the sample: sample taken at primary tumor resection. Unsorted whole RNA from tumor, nontumor lung or frozen PBMC underwent sequencing. The study tagged each TCR cDNA molecule with a unique molecular identifier. TCRdb passed the 5' RACE reads through MiXCR, listing each CDR3 protein once. Here the sample spans over 75,000 distinct CDR3 sequences, approximately 20% being singletons. The receptor was derived from a male donor with early-stage non-small cell lung cancer. The chain employs TRBV7-8 and TRBJ2-3, with D tentatively TRBD1 (5 bases). The starting material was PBMCs, obtained at surgery. The CDR3 DNA is TGTGCCAGCAGCCAGGGCCGACCCCAAACAGATACGCAGTATTTT. Its translation is CASSQGRPQTDTQYF.